The next 9 T cell receptor beta chains were all read from a single sample in a study of blood T cell repertoires in COVID-19. TCRdb's copy holds only in-frame clones and misses some; the assay was immunoSEQ multiplex PCR. The sample comprises fewer than 350,000 clones, roughly 87% of which are singletons, and around 9.9% rests with the top ten. The sample was peripheral blood. The receptors come from a man younger than 45 with COVID-19, enrolled during active disease.

V gene TRBV4-2 combines with J gene TRBJ2-3; D might be TRBD1 (5 bases). Germline V lookup: CDR1 LGHNA, CDR2 YNFKEQ. V lost 0 bases and J lost 2, with 18 bases in between. There are 18 residues in the CDR3. The CDR3 sequence is CASSQDGLWGRITDTQYF. Written as DNA, the CDR3 is TGTGCCAGCAGCCAAGACGGGCTTTGGGGCAGAATCACAGATACGCAGTATTTT.

V and J are TRBV19 and TRBJ2-3; tentatively, D is TRBD1 (6 bases). The CDR3 loop spans 13 amino acids. The V end was cut by 3 bases, the J end by 3 bases, with 7 bases between. Germline V gene data show CDR1 as LNHDA and CDR2 as SQIVND (reference sequence). For the CDR3, the DNA is TGTGCCAGTAGTATTACAGGGACAGATACGCAGTATTTT. Residues: CASSITGTDTQYF.

The rearrangement joins TRBV30 to TRBJ2-2; 8 nucleotides align to TRBD1. The ends lost 2 bases at V and 7 bases at J; junction bases unmatched: 6. The V gene's germline CDR1 is GTSNPN and CDR2 SVGIG (reference sequence). This CDR3 is built from 14 residues. The DNA for the CDR3 is TGTGCCTGGAGTAGCAGGGGGCGCGGCGGGGAGCTGTTTTTT. Amino acid sequence: CAWSSRGRGGELFF.

This clone was seen only once. V is TRBV19 and J is TRBJ1-6; 7 bases are shared with TRBD1. The CDR3 length is 15 residues. The germline V gene encodes CDR1 LNHDA and CDR2 SQIVND (reference sequence). Trimming at V came to 10 bases and at J to 7 bases, leaving 13 bases not matched to a gene. The CDR3 loop reads CATTVRDSRNSPLHF. The CDR3 DNA is TGTGCCACCACAGTACGGGACAGCCGGAATTCACCCCTCCACTTT.

This clone was counted once. The CDR3 loop reads CATSDPGQFYGYTF. Here the CDR3 DNA reads TGTGCCACCAGTGATCCGGGACAGTTCTATGGCTACACCTTC. The V and J genes are TRBV24-1 and TRBJ1-2; TRBD1 matches 7 bases. The CDR3 extends over 14 amino acids. Trimming at V came to 3 bases and at J to 4 bases, leaving 4 bases not matched to a gene. Germline loops: CDR1 KGHDR, CDR2 SFDVKD.

This chain connects TRBV19 to TRBJ2-7; TRBD2 is a possible D gene (5 bases). Per germline, CDR1 LNHDA and CDR2 SQIVND (reference sequence). V was clipped by 3 bases and J by 0 bases, with 15 bases between them. The CDR3 loop spans 16 amino acids. The CDR3 sequence is CASSIGIFRGSYEQYF. In DNA, the CDR3 is TGTGCCAGTAGTATTGGGATATTCCGGGGCTCCTACGAGCAGTACTTC.

A note on this clone: Other DNA sequences in the same sample also yield this CDR3. V and J are TRBV27 and TRBJ1-5, with TRBD1 matching 7 bases. Germline lookup yields CDR1 MNHEY and CDR2 SMNVEV (reference sequence). The CDR3 is made up of 15 amino acids. Trimming cost V 5 bases and J 2 bases; bases outside gene matches: 6. The DNA for the CDR3 is TGTGCCAGCAGTCCTAGACAGGGTGGCAATCAGCCCCAGCATTTT. Encoded protein: CASSPRQGGNQPQHF.

The chain carries TRBV5-1 and TRBJ2-7; 9 nucleotides agree with TRBD2. The CDR3 length is 15 residues. CDR1 is SGHRS, CDR2 YFSETQ, per germline. The trim removed 0 bases at V and 2 bases at J, leaving 3 bases unmatched. The CDR3, as DNA: TGCGCCAGCAGCTTGGGGCTAGCGGGACCCTACGAGCAGTACTTC. Translation: CASSLGLAGPYEQYF.

The chain's CDR3 is CASSEEGREGVDEQFF. In DNA, the CDR3 is TGTGCCAGCAGTGAGGAAGGTAGGGAGGGCGTCGATGAGCAGTTCTTC. This chain uses TRBV9 with TRBJ2-1, with 7 bases aligning to TRBD2. The CDR3 is made up of 16 amino acids. Germline lookup yields CDR1 SGDLS and CDR2 YYNGEE. V dropped 5 bases and J dropped 8; count of bases not matched to a gene: 16. Drawing the rest from reference TRBV9 and TRBJ2-1, the complete variable domain is DSGVTQTPKHLITATGQRVTLRCSPRSGDLSVYWYQQSLDQGLQFLIQYYNGEERAKGNILERFSAQQFPDLHSELNLSSLELGDSALYFCASSEEGREGVDEQFFGPGTRLTVL.